Listed below are T cell receptor beta chains from one sample, sequenced in a study of T cells of healthy individuals. In TCRdb, the 5' RACE reads were re-called with MiXCR into one record per CDR3 protein. The sample lists tens of thousands of distinct CDR3 sequences, under 15% seen once, with 16% in the top ten. The source of these receptors is a human donor in good health. Both conserved end residues are trimmed from each CDR3. The D gene is left open where the match is weak.

>TRBJ2-5|.|TRBV7-8
ASSAYTGQETQY
>TRBJ1-4|TRBD1|TRBV9
ASSASGTGNEKLF
>TRBJ2-2|.|TRBV30
ALRGGPNTGELF
>TRBJ2-3|.|TRBV7-3
ASSLTRTPSTDTQY
>TRBJ2-2|TRBD2|TRBV12-3/TRBV12-4
ASSPRTPGGAGELF
>TRBJ2-4|.|TRBV9
ASSVDGNIQY
>TRBJ2-3|.|TRBV2
ASSEVVSTDTQY
>TRBJ2-1|TRBD2|TRBV19
ASQPGTSGYNEQF
>TRBJ1-6|TRBD1|TRBV7-8
ASSLVRTGDSPLH
>TRBJ1-4|.|TRBV5-5
ASSLAVNEKLF
>TRBJ2-2|.|TRBV5-4
ASSLEQVANTGELF
>TRBJ2-5|TRBD1|TRBV29-1
SVSDREETQY
>TRBJ2-2|TRBD1|TRBV7-2
ASSLPPGQGGNTGELF
>TRBJ1-2|.|TRBV29-1
SVGTPRGGYT
>TRBJ2-1|.|TRBV5-4
ASSLDPAGFNEQF